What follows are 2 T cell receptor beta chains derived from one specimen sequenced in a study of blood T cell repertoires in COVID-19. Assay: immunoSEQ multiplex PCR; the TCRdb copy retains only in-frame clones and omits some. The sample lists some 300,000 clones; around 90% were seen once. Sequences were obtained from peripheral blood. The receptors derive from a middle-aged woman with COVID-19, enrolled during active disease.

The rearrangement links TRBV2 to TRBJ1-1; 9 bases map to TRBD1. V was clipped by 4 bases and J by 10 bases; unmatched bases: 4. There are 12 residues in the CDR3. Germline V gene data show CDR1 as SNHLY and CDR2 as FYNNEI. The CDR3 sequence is CASSGDRVSAFF. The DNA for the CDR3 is TGTGCCAGCAGTGGGGACAGGGTGTCAGCTTTCTTT.

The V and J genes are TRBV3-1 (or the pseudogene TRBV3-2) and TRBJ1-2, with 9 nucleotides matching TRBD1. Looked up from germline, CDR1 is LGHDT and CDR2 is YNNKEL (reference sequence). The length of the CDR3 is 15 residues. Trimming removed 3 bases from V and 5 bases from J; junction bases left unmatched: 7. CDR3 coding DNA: TGTGCCAGCAGCCATCGACCGGGACAGGGATATGGCTACACCTTC. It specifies CASSHRPGQGYGYTF.